This TCR beta chain was recovered during a study of OX40 agonist ivuxolimab in advanced cancers. The wider study: Ivuxolimab, which is an agonistic anti-OX40 (CD134) antibody, was administered to the patients. Whole-study findings and limits: CD8+ T cells (on average) carried more expanded clones than CD4+ T cells.

CDR1 and CDR2 from the germline V gene are SGHKS and YYEKEE (reference sequence). The ends were cut back, 2 bases at V and 4 bases at J, with 21 bases in the middle. This CDR3 has 17 amino acids. Points on this clone: The antigen is unknown.

Sequencing was performed with immunoSEQ multiplex PCR; in TCRdb, only in-frame clones are kept and a portion is missing. Among under 80,000 clones, about 92% were seen once, and the ten largest hold roughly a tenth. The sequence was obtained from an adult with an advanced solid tumor such as melanoma, head and neck, liver or kidney cancer. V usage is TRBV5-5 and J usage is TRBJ1-1; D unresolved. Sequenced here: CD4+ or CD8+ T cells sorted from blood, sampled in a trial of the OX40 agonist ivuxolimab. The CDR3 nucleotides are TGTGCCAGCAGCTTTTCGGGCTCTGGTCAGTGGAGCACTGAAGCTTTCTTT. This codes for CASSFSGSGQWSTEAFF.